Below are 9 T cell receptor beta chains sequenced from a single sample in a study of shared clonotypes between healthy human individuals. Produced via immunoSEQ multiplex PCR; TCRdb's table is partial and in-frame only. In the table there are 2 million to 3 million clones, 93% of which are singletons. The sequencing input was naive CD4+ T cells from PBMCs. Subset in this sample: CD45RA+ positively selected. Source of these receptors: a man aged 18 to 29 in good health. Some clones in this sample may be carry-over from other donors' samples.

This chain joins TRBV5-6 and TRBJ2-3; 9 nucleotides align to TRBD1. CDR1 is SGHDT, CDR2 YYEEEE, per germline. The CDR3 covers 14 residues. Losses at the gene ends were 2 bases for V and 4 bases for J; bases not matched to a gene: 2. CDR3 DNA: TGTGCCAGCAGCTTTGGGACAGGGTCAGATACGCAGTATTTT. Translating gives CASSFGTGSDTQYF.

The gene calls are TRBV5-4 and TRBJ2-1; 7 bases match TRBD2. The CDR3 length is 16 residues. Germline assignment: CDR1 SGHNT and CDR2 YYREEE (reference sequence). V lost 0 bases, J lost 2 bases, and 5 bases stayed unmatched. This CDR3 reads CASSLALAVTYNEQFF. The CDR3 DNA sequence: TGTGCCAGCAGCTTGGCGCTAGCGGTCACCTACAATGAGCAGTTCTTC.

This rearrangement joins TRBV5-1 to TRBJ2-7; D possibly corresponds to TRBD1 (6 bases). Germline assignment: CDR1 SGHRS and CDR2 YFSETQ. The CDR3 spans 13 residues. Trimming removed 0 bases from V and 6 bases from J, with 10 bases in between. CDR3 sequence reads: CASSLAGASEQYF. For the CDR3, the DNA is TGCGCCAGCAGCTTGGCAGGGGCCTCCGAGCAGTACTTC.

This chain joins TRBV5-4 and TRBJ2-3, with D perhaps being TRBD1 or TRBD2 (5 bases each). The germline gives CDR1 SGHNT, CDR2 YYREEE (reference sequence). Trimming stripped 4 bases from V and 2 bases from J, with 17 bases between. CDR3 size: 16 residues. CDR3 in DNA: TGTGCCAGCAGCACTTTGGGGCAGGGAGTCACAGATACGCAGTATTTT. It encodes CASSTLGQGVTDTQYF.

CDR3 sequence: CASSTEGNQPQHF. The CDR3 DNA reads as TGTGCCAGTAGTACCGAGGGCAATCAGCCCCAGCATTTT. The J gene is TRBJ1-5, the V gene TRBV19; no reliable D call. Germline V CDR1 and CDR2: LNHDA, SQIVND (reference sequence). This CDR3 has 13 amino acids. Between the trimmed V and J ends, which lost 4 bases and 2 bases, there was a span of 6 bases.

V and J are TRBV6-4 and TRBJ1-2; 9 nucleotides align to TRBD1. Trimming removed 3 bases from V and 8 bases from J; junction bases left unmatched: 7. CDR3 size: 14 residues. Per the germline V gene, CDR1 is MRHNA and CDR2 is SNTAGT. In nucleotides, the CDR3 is TGTGCCAGCAGTGAATCCGGGACAGGGTACGGCTACACCTTC. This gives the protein CASSESGTGYGYTF.

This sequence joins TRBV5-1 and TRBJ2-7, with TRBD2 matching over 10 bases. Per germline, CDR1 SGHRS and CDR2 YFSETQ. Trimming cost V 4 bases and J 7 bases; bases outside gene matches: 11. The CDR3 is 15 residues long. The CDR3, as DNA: TGCGCCAGCAGCCCTACTAGCGGGAACGCTCGGGAGCAGTACTTC. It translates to CASSPTSGNAREQYF. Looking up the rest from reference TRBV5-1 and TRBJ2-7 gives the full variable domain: KAGVTQTPRYLIKTRGQQVTLSCSPISGHRSVSWYQQTPGQGLQFLFEYFSETQRNKGNFPGRFSGRQFSNSRSEMNVSTLELGDSALYLCASSPTSGNAREQYFGPGTRLTVT.

The CDR3 DNA sequence: TGCGCCAGCAGTCCGGCCACGGGGTTCGGGGACACTGAAGCTTTCTTT. Translating gives CASSPATGFGDTEAFF. The rearrangement joins TRBV23-1 to TRBJ1-1; D call uncertain. TRBV23-1 falls under the ORF class, with uncertain function. The CDR3 loop spans 16 amino acids. Between the trimmed V and J ends, which lost 4 bases and 3 bases, there was a span of 18 bases.

The CDR3 DNA reads as TGTGCCAGCAGTGCTTACCCCGGGACAGCCCGTGAAAAACTGTTTTTT. As protein: CASSAYPGTAREKLFF. V usage is TRBV6-1 and J usage is TRBJ1-4, with TRBD1 matching over 7 bases. V trimming: 4 bases; J trimming: 7 bases; junction bases outside the gene matches: 12. The CDR3 consists of 16 residues. The germline gives CDR1 MNHNS, CDR2 SASEGT.